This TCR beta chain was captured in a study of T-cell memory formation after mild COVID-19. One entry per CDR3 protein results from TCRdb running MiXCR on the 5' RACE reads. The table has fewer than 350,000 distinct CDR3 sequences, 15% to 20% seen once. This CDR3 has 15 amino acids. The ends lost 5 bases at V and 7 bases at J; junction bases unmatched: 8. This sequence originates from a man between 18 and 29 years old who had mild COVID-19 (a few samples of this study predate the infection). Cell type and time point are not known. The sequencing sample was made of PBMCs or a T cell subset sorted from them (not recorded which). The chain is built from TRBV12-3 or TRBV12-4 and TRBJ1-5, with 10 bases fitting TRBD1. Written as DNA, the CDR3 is TGTGCCAGCAGTCCGGGGGACAGGGGATGGCAGCCCCAGCATTTT. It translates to CASSPGDRGWQPQHF.